This passage covers 2 T cell receptor beta chains from one sample sequenced in a study of radiation and T cells in renal cell carcinoma. Produced via immunoSEQ multiplex PCR; TCRdb's table is partial and in-frame only. The top ten clones hold roughly 2.2% of a sample with around 74,000 clones, less than 90% of them seen once. Time point in this sample: blood 4 weeks post-SBRT, at nephrectomy. As for treatment: 15 Gy SBRT to primary tumor, nephrectomy 4 weeks later. This sample comprised blood, obtained from a patient whose treatment included radiotherapy and nephrectomy. Source of these receptors: a woman between 55 and 75 years old with renal cell carcinoma.

The CDR3 is CASLAGGNEQFF. The CDR3 DNA is TGTGCCAGTCTAGCGGGGGGCAATGAGCAGTTCTTC. The chain has TRBV7-9 and TRBJ2-1, with 11 bases identical to TRBD2. Trimming took 9 bases from V and 6 from J; bases not matched to a gene: 1. Germline-derived CDR1 and CDR2 are SEHNR and FQNEAQ (reference sequence). CDR3 length: 12 amino acids.

The count of this clone is one. The rearrangement joins TRBV6-5 to TRBJ2-1; no firm D call. V gave up 2 bases and J gave up 9 bases, with 14 bases separating them. The germline gives CDR1 MNHEY, CDR2 SVGAGI. CDR3 length: 14 residues. CDR3 DNA: TGTGCCAGCAGTTACCTTCCTCCGGGCGGTGAGCAGTTCTTC. Its translation: CASSYLPPGGEQFF.